These 32 T cell receptor beta chains share one sample of origin, sequenced in a study of blood T cell repertoires in COVID-19. Sequencing was performed with immunoSEQ multiplex PCR; in TCRdb, only in-frame clones are kept and a portion is missing. Counted here are about 170,000 clones, 75% to 90% occurring once; the ten biggest clones make up 4.4%. The sample consisted of PBMCs or T cells enriched from blood (not recorded which). The receptor source for this set is a woman aged 50 to 65 who had recovered from COVID-19.

This clone was seen only a few times. This rearrangement joins TRBV28 to TRBJ1-5; TRBD1 matches at 7 bases. Germline loops: CDR1 MDHEN, CDR2 SYDVKM. Germline trimming cut 6 bases from V and 4 bases from J; bases unmatched to any gene: 3. The CDR3 spans 13 residues. CDR3 sequence reads: CASRTGHNQPQHF. The CDR3, as DNA: TGTGCCAGCAGGACAGGGCATAATCAGCCCCAGCATTTT.

The gene calls are TRBV9 and TRBJ2-3; no clear D. The CDR3 totals 13 residues. Germline CDR1 and CDR2: SGDLS and YYNGEE. V was cut by 3 bases and J by 2 bases, with 7 bases left in between. Here the CDR3 reads CASSGGDTDTQYF. CDR3 sequence (DNA): TGTGCCAGCAGCGGAGGCGACACAGATACGCAGTATTTT.

V is TRBV28 and J is TRBJ1-6; the match to TRBD1 covers 7 bases. The length of the CDR3 is 14 residues. Losses at the gene ends were 5 bases for V and 6 bases for J; bases not matched to a gene: 4. Germline-derived CDR1 and CDR2 are MDHEN and SYDVKM. For the CDR3, the DNA is TGTGCCAGCAGTCGGGACAGCGGTAATTCACCCCTCCACTTT. Amino acids: CASSRDSGNSPLHF.

This chain uses TRBV5-1 with TRBJ2-3; possible D gene TRBD1, 6 bases. V was clipped by 4 bases and J by 1 base, with 13 bases between them. The germline V gene encodes CDR1 SGHRS and CDR2 YFSETQ. This CDR3 has 15 residues. The DNA of the CDR3 is TGCGCCAGCAGCCCCCTTGAGGGGGGCACAGATACGCAGTATTTT. Encoded protein: CASSPLEGGTDTQYF.

The chain links TRBV11-3 to TRBJ2-3, with TRBD2 matching over 9 bases. Trimming at V came to 5 bases and at J to 4 bases, leaving 4 bases not matched to a gene. This CDR3 is built from 14 residues. Per germline, CDR1 SGHNT and CDR2 YENEEA. The CDR3 DNA follows: TGTGCCAGCAGCCCGACTAGCGGAGCAGATACGCAGTATTTT. This sequence encodes CASSPTSGADTQYF.

This clone was detected only once. V is TRBV29-1 and J is TRBJ1-1; D may be TRBD1 (5 bases). V was cut by 5 bases and J by 1 base, with 14 bases left in between. The CDR3 spans 14 residues. Germline lookup yields CDR1 SQVTM and CDR2 ANQGSEA. Here the CDR3 DNA reads TGCAGCGTTTATAACCCGGGGGGGAACACTGAAGCTTTCTTT. This encodes CSVYNPGGNTEAFF.

The chain joins TRBV7-2 to TRBJ1-4; a weak D match, TRBD1 (6 bases). The CDR3 has 13 amino acids. CDR1 SGHTA and CDR2 FQGNSA come from the germline V gene. V lost 5 bases, J lost 7 bases, and 11 bases lay in between. The CDR3 sequence: CASSQGPVEKLFF. In DNA form, the CDR3 reads TGTGCCAGCAGCCAGGGGCCCGTTGAAAAACTGTTTTTT.

The J gene is TRBJ2-2, the V gene TRBV7-2; D is unresolved. The CDR3 is 13 amino acids. CDR1 SGHTA and CDR2 FQGNSA come from the germline V gene. The ends were cut back, 3 bases at V and 7 bases at J, with 9 bases in the middle. The CDR3 spells CASSFHSSGELFF. The CDR3, as DNA: TGTGCCAGCAGCTTCCATAGCAGCGGGGAGCTGTTTTTT.

This chain joins TRBV28 and TRBJ2-3, with 12 bases fitting TRBD2. The J segment lost 6 bases and the V segment lost 7 bases, leaving 8 bases of the junction unmatched. The CDR3 has 15 residues. Germline V lookup: CDR1 MDHEN, CDR2 SYDVKM. CDR3 nucleotide sequence: TGTGCCAGCAATATACCCGGACTAGCGGGGGATACGCAGTATTTT. It yields the protein CASNIPGLAGDTQYF. The entire variable domain, with the rest obtained from reference TRBV28 and TRBJ2-3, is as follows: DVKVTQSSRYLVKRTGEKVFLECVQDMDHENMFWYRQDPGLGLRLIYFSYDVKMKEKGDIPEGYSVSREKKERFSLILESASTNQTSMYLCASNIPGLAGDTQYFGPGTRLTVL.

This clone was counted between two and nine times. The chain links TRBV4-1 to TRBJ1-2; no firm D call. The CDR3 consists of 14 residues. Germline V lookup: CDR1 MGHRA, CDR2 YSYEKL. The ends were cut back, 2 bases at V and 4 bases at J, with 11 bases in the middle. This chain's CDR3 is CASSQSEGSYGYTF. Written as DNA, the CDR3 is TGCGCCAGCAGCCAAAGTGAGGGTTCCTATGGCTACACCTTC.

The J gene is TRBJ1-1, the V gene TRBV6-5; D is perhaps TRBD1 (6 bases). V lost 8 bases and J lost 3, with 13 bases in between. The V gene's germline CDR1 is MNHEY and CDR2 SVGAGI. CDR3 length equals 13 residues. CDR3 in DNA: TGTGCCAGCCGGACAGCGCCTGACACTGAAGCTTTCTTT. Translation gives CASRTAPDTEAFF.

The J gene is TRBJ1-4, the V gene TRBV19, with D unclear. The CDR3 contains 14 residues. The V and J ends lost 7 bases and 5 bases respectively, with 14 bases between them. Germline V lookup: CDR1 LNHDA, CDR2 SQIVND (reference sequence). The CDR3 region is CASTKAGYNEKLFF. CDR3 DNA: TGTGCCAGTACTAAAGCCGGGTACAATGAAAAACTGTTTTTT.

Concerning this clone itself: Different DNA sequences within this sample yield the same CDR3. This chain joins TRBV7-9 and TRBJ1-1, with 8 positions matching TRBD1. Germline V gene lookup returns CDR1 SEHNR and CDR2 FQNEAQ (reference sequence). CDR3 length equals 14 residues. Losses at the gene ends were 5 bases for V and 5 bases for J; bases not matched to a gene: 7. DNA for the CDR3: TGTGCCAGCAGCACCGGACAGGGAGGGACTGAAGCTTTCTTT. It codes for CASSTGQGGTEAFF.

This clone appeared a single time. The V and J genes are TRBV3-1 (or the pseudogene TRBV3-2) and TRBJ2-5; tentatively, D is TRBD2 (7 bases). The germline gives CDR1 LGHDT, CDR2 YNNKEL (reference sequence). V was pared by 4 bases and J by 6 bases, with 15 bases between. The CDR3 sequence is 14 residues long. This CDR3 reads CASSRPGGLKTQYF. The CDR3 DNA reads TGTGCCAGCAGCCGCCCGGGGGGCCTAAAGACCCAGTACTTC.

The chain employs TRBV28 and TRBJ1-1; weak D call: TRBD1 (5 bases). CDR3 length: 16 residues. Trimming cost V 4 bases and J 1 base, with 16 bases left between them. Germline CDR1 and CDR2: MDHEN and SYDVKM. This CDR3 is CASSSGIRGENTEAFF. CDR3 DNA: TGTGCCAGCAGTTCAGGGATCCGCGGGGAGAACACTGAAGCTTTCTTT.

CDR3 amino acids: CASSPPAEANTEAFF. The CDR3 DNA reads TGTGCCAGCTCACCACCGGCTGAGGCGAACACTGAAGCTTTCTTT. The chain recombines TRBV18 with TRBJ1-1; D is uncertain. The CDR3 covers 15 residues. The V gene lost 0 bases and the J gene lost 1 base, with 9 bases spanning the gap. Germline V gives CDR1 KGHSH, CDR2 LQKENI.

V and J are TRBV15 and TRBJ1-3; 7 bases line up with TRBD1. V shed 0 bases, J shed 3 bases, and the junction held 8 bases outside the gene matches. The CDR3 has 17 amino acids. Germline V gene data show CDR1 as LNHNV and CDR2 as YYDKDF (reference sequence). In nucleotides, the CDR3 is TGTGCCACCAGCAGAGAAAGAGGGGGCGGAATTGGAAACACCATATATTTT. Translation: CATSRERGGGIGNTIYF.

This chain uses TRBV2 with TRBJ1-2; perhaps TRBD1 as D (5 bases). The CDR3 is 13 residues long. The germline CDR1 and CDR2 sequences are SNHLY and FYNNEI. The V gene lost 4 bases and the J gene lost 7 bases, with 13 bases spanning the gap. DNA for the CDR3: TGTGCCAGCAGTGGGGCAGGGTTGTCTGGCTACACCTTC. Its protein product is CASSGAGLSGYTF.

This clone was picked up a small number of times. This sequence joins TRBV10-1 and TRBJ1-2; no clear D gene. V lost 11 bases and J lost 11, with 12 bases in between. This CDR3 spans 9 amino acids. The germline CDR1 and CDR2 sequences are WNHNN and SYGVQD (reference sequence). CDR3 in DNA: TGCGCCCGGGGAGGTGGGTACACCTTC. Translation: CARGGGYTF.

This chain links TRBV30 with TRBJ1-2, with D possibly matching TRBD1 (5 bases). CDR3 length: 14 residues. The germline gives CDR1 GTSNPN, CDR2 SVGIG (reference sequence). V dropped 8 bases and J dropped 1 base, with 17 bases sitting between them. Here the CDR3 reads CAGRGRTNNYGYTF. CDR3 in DNA: TGTGCCGGCCGGGGGAGGACCAATAACTATGGCTACACCTTC.

DNA of the CDR3: TGCAGCGTTGGGAAGGCGGATCGCACAGCTTTCTTT. Translated, it gives CSVGKADRTAFF. The V gene is TRBV29-1, the J gene TRBJ1-1; no definite D call. CDR3 size: 12 residues. The germline gives CDR1 SQVTM, CDR2 ANQGSEA. Trimming stripped 4 bases from V and 10 bases from J, with 16 bases between.

This chain uses TRBV4-1 with TRBJ2-1, with 8 positions matching TRBD1. The CDR3 runs to 17 residues. Germline-derived CDR1 and CDR2 are MGHRA and YSYEKL. The ends lost 0 bases at V and 2 bases at J; junction bases unmatched: 6. The CDR3 loop reads CASSQDPTGEAYNEQFF. The CDR3 DNA reads TGCGCCAGCAGCCAAGATCCGACAGGGGAGGCCTACAATGAGCAGTTCTTC.

The V call is TRBV19, the J call TRBJ2-1; 7 bases map to TRBD1. The germline V gene encodes CDR1 LNHDA and CDR2 SQIVND (reference sequence). V shed 7 bases, J shed 10 bases, and the junction held 10 bases outside the gene matches. The CDR3 spans 13 residues. CDR3 protein: CASNKGVTGEQFF. The CDR3 DNA follows: TGTGCCAGTAATAAGGGAGTGACAGGGGAGCAGTTCTTC.

There are many counts of this clone. V gene TRBV18 combines with J gene TRBJ1-1; D may be TRBD1 (6 bases). Looked up from germline, CDR1 is KGHSH and CDR2 is LQKENI. The CDR3 length is 17 residues. With 6 bases removed from V and 4 bases from J, the gap between germline ends came to 24 bases. The CDR3 nucleotides read TGTGCCAGCTCGGATACAGGGATTACGTTTGGTAGCACTGAAGCTTTCTTT. Its translation: CASSDTGITFGSTEAFF. The whole variable domain, filled in from reference TRBV18 and TRBJ1-1, reads NAGVMQNPRHLVRRRGQEARLRCSPMKGHSHVYWYRQLPEEGLKFMVYLQKENIIDESGMPKERFSAEFPKEGPSILRIQQVVRGDSAAYFCASSDTGITFGSTEAFFGQGTRLTVV.

The gene calls are TRBV12-3 or TRBV12-4 and TRBJ2-1; perhaps TRBD1 as D (6 bases). The CDR3 sequence is 13 residues long. With 6 bases removed from V and 7 bases from J, the gap between germline ends came to 13 bases. The DNA for the CDR3 is TGTGCCAGCAGACAGGGATGGGGGAATGAGCAGTTCTTC. Translating gives CASRQGWGNEQFF.

The rearrangement uses TRBV5-4 and TRBJ1-2, with 7 bases identical to TRBD1. The CDR3 is made up of 15 amino acids. In germline, CDR1 is SGHNT, CDR2 YYREEE (reference sequence). With V trimmed by 5 bases and J by 0 bases, 7 bases remained unmatched. As DNA, the CDR3 is TGTGCCAGCAGAGGGGGACAGCTAGCTAACTATGGCTACACCTTC. Translated, it gives CASRGGQLANYGYTF.

In this sample, this clone turned up a few times. The rearrangement joins TRBV9 to TRBJ1-6, with 9 nucleotides matching TRBD1. CDR3 length: 16 amino acids. After removal of 3 bases from V and 10 bases from J, the junction contained 11 bases not matched to a gene. Looked up from germline, CDR1 is SGDLS and CDR2 is YYNGEE. CDR3 loop: CASSAERGTGWSPLHF. The CDR3 region has the DNA TGTGCCAGCAGCGCGGAAAGGGGGACAGGGTGGTCACCCCTCCACTTT.

The chain links TRBV6-5 to TRBJ1-1, with 10 nucleotides matching TRBD1. Trimming took 6 bases from V and 8 from J; bases not matched to a gene: 9. There are 14 residues in the CDR3. Germline V lookup: CDR1 MNHEY, CDR2 SVGAGI. CDR3 DNA sequence: TGTGCCAGCAGCGACAGGGGGCAGAGGAGGGAAGCTTTCTTT. Its protein is CASSDRGQRREAFF.

CDR3 loop: CASSIEGGLSYNSPLHF. DNA for the CDR3: TGTGCCAGTAGTATAGAAGGGGGCCTCTCCTATAATTCACCCCTCCACTTT. The genes are TRBV19 and TRBJ1-6, with 7 positions matching TRBD1. The CDR3 is made up of 17 amino acids. V was pared by 0 bases and J by 0 bases, with 2 bases of the junction left unmatched. In germline, CDR1 is LNHDA, CDR2 SQIVND (reference sequence).

J is TRBJ2-3 and V is TRBV11-2; D gene uncertain. The V end lost 1 base, the J end lost 7 bases, and 6 bases lay between the germline ends. The length of the CDR3 is 12 residues. Looked up from germline, CDR1 is SGHAT and CDR2 is FQNNGV. CDR3: CASSLAAYTQYF. The CDR3 DNA sequence: TGTGCCAGCAGCTTAGCAGCGTATACGCAGTATTTT. Full variable domain (outside the CDR3, taken from reference TRBV11-2 and TRBJ2-3): EAGVAQSPRYKIIEKRQSVAFWCNPISGHATLYWYQQILGQGPKLLIQFQNNGVVDDSQLPKDRFSAERLKGVDSTLKIQPAKLEDSAVYLCASSLAAYTQYFGPGTRLTVL.

Only a few counts were recorded for this clone. The J gene is TRBJ1-6, the V gene TRBV5-1, with TRBD1 identical over 7 bases. V dropped 2 bases and J dropped 8; count of bases not matched to a gene: 10. The CDR3 extends over 16 amino acids. The germline V gene encodes CDR1 SGHRS and CDR2 YFSETQ. The CDR3 coding sequence is TGCGCCAGCAGCTTTCTCTACCGGGACAGTTATTCACCCCTCCACTTT. Its translation: CASSFLYRDSYSPLHF.

This sequence joins TRBV7-9 and TRBJ1-2; D unresolved. V was cut by 0 bases and J by 6 bases, with 5 bases left in between. CDR1 and CDR2 from the germline V gene are SEHNR and FQNEAQ (reference sequence). The CDR3 consists of 12 residues. The CDR3 loop reads CASSLAEDGYTF. In nucleotides, the CDR3 is TGTGCCAGCAGCTTAGCGGAGGATGGCTACACCTTC.